A selection of T cell receptor beta chains follows, all from one sample in a study of blood T cell repertoires in COVID-19. The data were produced by immunoSEQ multiplex PCR, yet TCRdb's version contains in-frame clones alone and is incomplete. The sample carries some 130,000 clones, just under 85% recorded once. Input material: peripheral blood. Every receptor here comes from a human donor in a cohort sampled during active COVID-19. CDR3s include the opening cysteine and the closing phenylalanine or tryptophan. The D gene is left open where the match is weak. Not every row has a clone size; where given, it reads once, few, many or a size class.

TRBD1	NA	TRBV10-3	TRBJ1-1	CAISDASTRDSNTEAFF	TGTGCCATCAGTGACGCTTCAACCCGGGACAGTAACACTGAAGCTTTCTTT
TRBD1	NA	TRBV19	TRBJ1-1	CASSILWDRAMNTEAFF	TGTGCCAGTAGTATCCTTTGGGACAGGGCCATGAACACTGAAGCTTTCTTT
TRBD1	few	TRBV30	TRBJ2-7	CAWSWGQGTYEQYF	TGTGCCTGGAGCTGGGGACAGGGAACCTACGAGCAGTACTTC
TRBD2	few	TRBV24-1	TRBJ2-1	CATSAGGTRNFRAGGNEQFF	TGTGCCACCAGTGCGGGTGGGACTAGAAATTTCCGCGCCGGGGGCAATGAGCAGTTCTTC
TRBD1	NA	TRBV6-5	TRBJ1-1	CASFTIQGGGTEAFF	TGTGCCAGCTTCACTATTCAGGGGGGAGGAACTGAAGCTTTCTTT
NA	NA	TRBV11-2	TRBJ2-7	CASSRVSAGLEQYF	TGTGCCAGCAGCCGAGTAAGCGCGGGGCTCGAGCAGTACTTC
TRBD1	NA	TRBV7-3	TRBJ2-3	CASSFGRGPTDTQYF	TGTGCCAGCAGCTTTGGCAGGGGGCCCACAGATACGCAGTATTTT
NA	NA	TRBV6-5	TRBJ2-3	CASRTTFFTDTQYF	TGTGCCAGCAGGACGACTTTTTTCACAGATACGCAGTATTTT
NA	NA	TRBV7-2	TRBJ2-1	CASSLVRGENNEQFF	TGTGCCAGCAGCTTAGTTCGTGGGGAGAACAATGAGCAGTTCTTC
NA	few	TRBV5-6	TRBJ2-2	CASSLGPNTGELFF	TGTGCCAGCAGCTTGGGTCCAAACACCGGGGAGCTGTTTTTT
NA	NA	TRBV6-5	TRBJ1-3	CASSYSQDTGNTIYF	TGTGCCAGCAGTTACAGCCAGGATACTGGAAACACCATATATTTT
NA	few	TRBV6-2/TRBV6-3	TRBJ1-2	CASSTGIYGYTF	TGTGCCAGCAGCACGGGGATCTATGGCTACACCTTC
TRBD2	NA	TRBV14	TRBJ2-7	CASSLAGAAYEQYF	TGTGCCAGCAGCTTAGCGGGGGCCGCCTACGAGCAGTACTTC
NA	NA	TRBV5-1	TRBJ2-7	CASSNRQVHSYEQYF	TGCGCCAGCAGCAACAGACAGGTTCACTCCTACGAGCAGTACTTC
TRBD1	NA	TRBV6-5	TRBJ1-5	CASSAHRGQPQHF	TGTGCCAGCAGCGCACACAGGGGACAGCCCCAGCATTTT
NA	NA	TRBV9	TRBJ2-7	CASSVGDNSYEQYF	TGTGCCAGCAGCGTAGGAGATAACTCCTACGAGCAGTACTTC
NA	NA	TRBV3-1/TRBV3-2	TRBJ1-1	CASSSRAGMNTEAFF	TGTGCCAGCAGCTCCAGGGCAGGGATGAACACTGAAGCTTTCTTT
TRBD1	few	TRBV4-1	TRBJ1-1	CASRDRGSTEAFF	TGCGCCAGCAGGGACAGGGGGAGTACTGAAGCTTTCTTT
NA	NA	TRBV5-8	TRBJ2-1	CASSLYGRGPYNEQFF	TGTGCCAGCAGCTTGTATGGCAGGGGCCCCTACAATGAGCAGTTCTTC
NA	NA	TRBV18	TRBJ2-7	CASSPRDRLEEQYF	TGTGCCAGCTCACCGCGAGACAGGCTGGAAGAGCAGTACTTC
NA	NA	TRBV15	TRBJ1-5	CATSRQVGRNQPQHF	TGTGCCACCAGCAGGCAGGTAGGGAGGAATCAGCCCCAGCATTTT
NA	NA	TRBV6-5	TRBJ1-1	CASSLLEGRDTEAFF	TGTGCCAGCAGTTTGCTCGAGGGGAGGGACACTGAAGCTTTCTTT
TRBD1	few	TRBV5-1	TRBJ1-1	CASSLTGQGALNTEAFF	TGCGCCAGCAGCTTGACGGGACAGGGGGCCCTGAACACTGAAGCTTTCTTT
TRBD1	NA	TRBV2	TRBJ1-5	CASSERTGMGNQPQHF	TGTGCCAGCAGTGAACGGACAGGCATGGGCAATCAGCCCCAGCATTTT
NA	NA	TRBV7-9	TRBJ1-2	CASSPPPLRGQPGYTF	TGTGCCAGCAGCCCTCCCCCCCTCCGGGGTCAGCCTGGCTACACCTTC
TRBD1	NA	TRBV6-1	TRBJ1-2	CASSERFIPGQGFYGYTF	TGTGCCAGCAGTGAAAGATTCATCCCGGGACAGGGGTTCTATGGCTACACCTTC
TRBD1	NA	TRBV6-4	TRBJ2-3	CASSVGQGDTQYF	TGTGCCAGCAGTGTAGGACAGGGGGATACGCAGTATTTT
TRBD1	NA	TRBV14	TRBJ1-5	CASSQGQGTPQHF	TGTGCCAGCAGCCAGGGACAGGGGACCCCCCAGCATTTT
TRBD1	once	TRBV3-1/TRBV3-2	TRBJ2-1	CASSQDRTGFNEQFF	TGTGCCAGCAGCCAAGACCGGACAGGGTTCAATGAGCAGTTCTTC
NA	NA	TRBV12-3/TRBV12-4	TRBJ2-7	CASSRDTYEQYF	TGTGCCAGCAGCCGGGACACCTACGAGCAGTACTTC
TRBD2	NA	TRBV6-5	TRBJ2-2	CASGRGGATGELFF	TGTGCCAGCGGGCGCGGGGGAGCTACCGGGGAGCTGTTTTTT
TRBD2	NA	TRBV7-8	TRBJ2-1	CASSPTGGSGGPSSYNEQFF	TGTGCCAGCAGCCCTACCGGAGGTAGCGGGGGACCCAGCTCCTACAATGAGCAGTTCTTC
NA	NA	TRBV10-3	TRBJ1-2	CAISEDSYGYTF	TGTGCCATCAGTGAGGACAGTTACGGCTACACCTTC
TRBD1	NA	TRBV6-5	TRBJ2-7	CASSYGGQGAEQYF	TGTGCCAGCAGTTACGGGGGACAGGGCGCCGAGCAGTACTTC
NA	NA	TRBV30	TRBJ1-2	CAWRDSLNYGYTF	TGTGCCTGGAGGGACAGCCTTAACTATGGCTACACCTTC
NA	NA	TRBV2	TRBJ1-2	CASSDGGSNYGYTF	TGTGCCAGCAGTGACGGAGGGTCCAACTATGGCTACACCTTC
NA	NA	TRBV11-3	TRBJ2-1	CASSDRNNEQFF	TGTGCCAGCAGCGACAGGAACAATGAGCAGTTCTTC
NA	NA	TRBV7-8	TRBJ1-4	CASSARMTPGEKLFF	TGTGCCAGCAGCGCCCGGATGACCCCGGGTGAAAAACTGTTTTTT
NA	NA	TRBV6-5	TRBJ2-1	CASSPQGVEQFF	TGTGCCAGCAGTCCGCAGGGTGTTGAGCAGTTCTTC
TRBD2	NA	TRBV7-8	TRBJ2-7	CASSLAASGGDEQYF	TGTGCCAGCAGCTTAGCGGCTAGCGGGGGGGACGAGCAGTACTTC
TRBD2	NA	TRBV7-9	TRBJ2-1	CASSLLAGGYSSYNEQFF	TGTGCCAGCAGTCTTCTAGCGGGGGGGTACAGCTCCTACAATGAGCAGTTCTTC
TRBD1	NA	TRBV25-1	TRBJ1-2	CASSEWGDRDRYGYTF	TGTGCCAGCAGTGAATGGGGGGACAGAGATCGGTATGGCTACACCTTC
NA	NA	TRBV3-1/TRBV3-2	TRBJ2-7	CASSESSYEQYF	TGTGCCAGCAGCGAGAGCTCCTACGAGCAGTACTTC
TRBD1	NA	TRBV6-1	TRBJ1-5	CASSEGGETGFFQPQHF	TGTGCCAGCAGTGAAGGAGGGGAGACAGGGTTTTTTCAGCCCCAGCATTTT
TRBD1	NA	TRBV7-8	TRBJ1-3	CASSLQTGGSGNTIYF	TGTGCCAGCAGCTTACAGACAGGGGGCTCTGGAAACACCATATATTTT
NA	NA	TRBV6-5	TRBJ2-5	CASTIGRGVGSQYF	TGTGCCAGCACCATAGGGAGGGGGGTCGGGTCCCAGTACTTC
NA	NA	TRBV7-2	TRBJ1-4	CASSLHRSGEKLFF	TGTGCCAGCAGCTTACACAGGTCTGGTGAAAAACTGTTTTTT
NA	NA	TRBV2	TRBJ1-3	CASSEGQGNSGNTIYF	TGTGCCAGCAGTGAGGGTCAGGGGAACTCTGGAAACACCATATATTTT
TRBD2	NA	TRBV3-1/TRBV3-2	TRBJ2-1	CASSRLVAGGLGNEQFF	TGTGCCAGCAGCCGCCTCGTAGCGGGGGGGTTGGGTAATGAGCAGTTCTTC
TRBD2	NA	TRBV5-1	TRBJ2-7	CASSMGTSGKEQYF	TGCGCCAGCAGCATGGGGACTAGCGGGAAAGAGCAGTACTTC
NA	NA	TRBV3-1/TRBV3-2	TRBJ1-2	CASSQDRRRGGYGYTF	TGTGCCAGCAGCCAAGATCGGCGTCGAGGGGGCTATGGCTACACCTTC
NA	NA	TRBV28	TRBJ1-1	CASILPGSRTEAFF	TGTGCCAGCATCCTTCCGGGTAGTCGAACTGAAGCTTTCTTT